This T cell receptor (beta chain) was documented in a study of blood T cell repertoires in COVID-19. Overall study: Samples representing acute and convalescent COVID-19 were sourced from the United States, Italy and Spain.

A single count supports this clone. This CDR3 is built from 18 residues. Authors' data handling: Estimates of nucleated cell counts were drawn from the amplification of reference gene primers. Clones were read by immunoSEQ multiplex PCR, and TCRdb kept only the in-frame ones, dropping some. D and trimming were read from the DNA, whereas the V and J calls and clone size are those reported in that table. The repertoire holds a few hundred thousand clones, with 89% as singletons. The sample was peripheral blood. This sequence was found in a woman aged 40 to 50 who had recovered from COVID-19. The chain couples TRBV21-1 to TRBJ1-5. TRBV21-1 is labeled a pseudogene. CDR3 amino acids: CASSKREDGEEGNQPQHF. The CDR3 region has the DNA TGTGCCAGCAGCAAAAGGGAGGACGGAGAGGAGGGCAATCAGCCCCAGCATTTT.